These 22 T cell receptor beta chains were all obtained from the same sample, sequenced in a study of T cells in localized non-small cell lung cancer. Repertoires were generated with immunoSEQ multiplex PCR, while TCRdb's copy carries only in-frame clones and drops some. The top ten hold around 21% of the sample, which has some 11,000 clones, 80% to 90% seen once. This material consisted of peripheral blood mononuclear cells, taken before any cancer treatment. These receptors all come from a female donor at least 60 years old with stage II lung adenocarcinoma.

In nucleotides, the CDR3 is TGTGCCAGTAACCGGCAGGGGACCAACACTGAAGCTTTCTTT. It codes for CASNRQGTNTEAFF. The chain employs TRBV19 and TRBJ1-1, with D possibly TRBD1 on 6 matching bases. Germline V CDR1 and CDR2: LNHDA, SQIVND (reference sequence). Trimming removed 7 bases from V and 2 bases from J, with 14 bases in between. The CDR3 is made up of 14 amino acids.

The chain combines TRBV18 with TRBJ2-2; no firm D call. Trimming left V 2 bases short and J 1 base short, with 5 bases between. Germline assignment: CDR1 KGHSH and CDR2 LQKENI. The CDR3 length is 14 residues. The CDR3 protein is CASSPWQNTGELFF. CDR3 sequence (DNA): TGTGCCAGCTCACCATGGCAGAACACCGGGGAGCTGTTTTTT.

The genes are TRBV7-9 and TRBJ2-1; D gene unclear. The CDR3 loop spans 16 amino acids. CDR1 and CDR2 from the germline V gene are SEHNR and FQNEAQ (reference sequence). V gave up 1 base and J gave up 0 bases, with 10 bases separating them. CDR3 sequence: CASSLVAGSSYNEQFF. The CDR3 DNA is TGTGCCAGCAGCTTAGTAGCTGGAAGCTCCTACAATGAGCAGTTCTTC.

This chain links TRBV30 with TRBJ1-1, with a possible D match to TRBD1 (5 bases). Germline assignment: CDR1 GTSNPN and CDR2 SVGIG (reference sequence). V lost 0 bases and J 3 bases, leaving 11 bases between the germline ends. This CDR3 has 14 residues. The CDR3 DNA reads TGTGCCTGGAGTGTTTACAGGAGGGACACTGAAGCTTTCTTT. Its protein is CAWSVYRRDTEAFF.

The chain carries TRBV6-6 and TRBJ2-7; TRBD2 aligns across 12 bases. CDR1 is MNHNY, CDR2 SVGAGI, per germline (reference sequence). Losses at the gene ends were 6 bases for V and 3 bases for J; bases not matched to a gene: 3. CDR3 length equals 14 residues. The CDR3 loop is CASRTTSGSYEQYF. As DNA, the CDR3 is TGTGCCAGCAGAACGACTAGCGGGAGCTACGAGCAGTACTTC.

The chain couples TRBV5-1 to TRBJ2-3, with no clear D. V was shortened by 2 bases and J by 4 bases, with 8 bases between the two germline ends. The CDR3 extends over 13 amino acids. Germline loops: CDR1 SGHRS, CDR2 YFSETQ. DNA of the CDR3: TGCGCCAGCAGCTTCACAGTCCCAGATACGCAGTATTTT. This codes for CASSFTVPDTQYF.

The CDR3 DNA sequence: TGTGCCAGCAGTGAAAGCCCGGCCCCTTGGGCTTTCTTT. It codes for CASSESPAPWAFF. The chain carries TRBV2 and TRBJ1-1; no firm D call. CDR3 length equals 13 residues. V dropped 2 bases and J dropped 11 bases, with 15 bases sitting between them. Germline assignment: CDR1 SNHLY and CDR2 FYNNEI.

This clone has just a few counts. V and J are TRBV5-1 and TRBJ2-7; possible D gene TRBD1, 6 bases. The CDR3 is made up of 13 amino acids. With 1 base removed from V and 5 bases from J, the gap between germline ends came to 10 bases. The germline V gene encodes CDR1 SGHRS and CDR2 YFSETQ. The CDR3 sequence: CASSLNRVHEQYF. The CDR3 bases are TGCGCCAGCAGCTTGAACAGGGTCCACGAGCAGTACTTC.

The V and J genes are TRBV27 and TRBJ1-6; maybe TRBD1 (5 bases). The CDR3 has 16 residues. Germline V gives CDR1 MNHEY, CDR2 SMNVEV (reference sequence). The germline V and J ends were trimmed by 2 bases and 4 bases, with 12 bases remaining between them. CDR3 sequence reads: CASSLVAQEYNSPLHF. The CDR3 DNA follows: TGTGCCAGCAGTTTAGTCGCACAGGAGTATAATTCACCCCTCCACTTT.

The chain couples TRBV5-1 to TRBJ1-1, with D unclear. The CDR3 sequence is 15 residues long. Trimming took off 1 base at V and 5 bases at J, with 15 bases between the two ends. Per the germline V gene, CDR1 is SGHRS and CDR2 is YFSETQ. The CDR3 loop is CASSLWSKDGTEAFF. The CDR3, as DNA: TGCGCCAGCAGCTTGTGGTCAAAGGATGGAACTGAAGCTTTCTTT. The full variable domain, in which reference TRBV5-1 and TRBJ1-1 provide the parts outside the CDR3, is KAGVTQTPRYLIKTRGQQVTLSCSPISGHRSVSWYQQTPGQGLQFLFEYFSETQRNKGNFPGRFSGRQFSNSRSEMNVSTLELGDSALYLCASSLWSKDGTEAFFGQGTRLTVV.

The chain carries TRBV7-2 and TRBJ2-7, with TRBD2 matching 7 bases. V gave up 2 bases and J gave up 0 bases; unmatched junction bases: 7. Germline V gene data show CDR1 as SGHTA and CDR2 as FQGNSA. The CDR3 contains 16 residues. The CDR3 region has the DNA TGTGCCAGCAGCTTAAGCACTAGCGAGAGCTCCTACGAGCAGTACTTC. Its translation is CASSLSTSESSYEQYF.

The gene calls are TRBV19 and TRBJ1-5, with D possibly being TRBD1 (5 bases). Germline values: CDR1 LNHDA, CDR2 SQIVND (reference sequence). Trimming cost V 1 base and J 3 bases, with 7 bases left between them. The CDR3 loop spans 14 amino acids. The CDR3 bases are TGTGCCAGTAGTATAGGAGGGGACAATCAGCCCCAGCATTTT. Protein product: CASSIGGDNQPQHF.

The rearrangement uses TRBV30 and TRBJ2-7; D is unclear. Germline V CDR1 and CDR2: GTSNPN, SVGIG (reference sequence). CDR3 size: 13 residues. V dropped 4 bases and J dropped 4 bases, with 14 bases sitting between them. CDR3 residues: CAWTREGIYEQYF. DNA for the CDR3: TGTGCCTGGACCCGAGAAGGGATTTACGAGCAGTACTTC. Together with reference TRBV30 and TRBJ2-7, the CDR3 gives the full variable domain: SQTIHQWPATLVQPVGSPLSLECTVEGTSNPNLYWYRQAAGRGLQLLFYSVGIGQISSEVPQNLSASRPQDRQFILSSKKLLLSDSGFYLCAWTREGIYEQYFGPGTRLTVT.

This chain uses TRBV19 with TRBJ1-2; unclear D gene. The CDR3 spans 13 residues. The germline V gene has CDR1 LNHDA and CDR2 SQIVND (reference sequence). Trimming took 3 bases from V and 2 from J, leaving 7 bases between them. The CDR3 sequence: CASSIDVNYGYTF. DNA for the CDR3: TGTGCCAGTAGTATCGACGTGAACTATGGCTACACCTTC. Filled out from reference TRBV19 and TRBJ1-2, the complete variable domain reads DGGITQSPKYLFRKEGQNVTLSCEQNLNHDAMYWYRQDPGQGLRLIYYSQIVNDFQKGDIAEGYSVSREKKESFPLTVTSAQKNPTAFYLCASSIDVNYGYTFGSGTRLTVV.

V gene TRBV7-3 combines with J gene TRBJ2-1; no clear D gene. Trimming took off 0 bases at V and 1 base at J, with 10 bases between the two ends. This CDR3 spans 16 amino acids. Germline loops: CDR1 SGHTA, CDR2 FQGTGA. CDR3 residues: CASSLTATKSYNEQFF. CDR3 coding DNA: TGTGCCAGCAGCTTAACAGCGACGAAGTCCTACAATGAGCAGTTCTTC.

The chain combines TRBV5-1 with TRBJ2-1, with D perhaps matching TRBD1 (5 bases). Germline V lookup: CDR1 SGHRS, CDR2 YFSETQ. V dropped 4 bases and J dropped 0 bases, with 11 bases sitting between them. CDR3 length: 15 amino acids. CDR3: CASSPDSSSYNEQFF. The DNA for the CDR3 is TGCGCCAGCAGCCCTGACAGCTCCTCCTACAATGAGCAGTTCTTC.

The V gene is TRBV6-1, the J gene TRBJ1-2; unclear D gene. The CDR3 runs to 14 residues. V lost 6 bases and J lost 1, with 12 bases in between. The V gene's germline CDR1 is MNHNS and CDR2 SASEGT. CDR3: CASSQMGINYGYTF. The CDR3 DNA is TGTGCCAGCAGCCAGATGGGCATTAACTATGGCTACACCTTC.

The chain carries TRBV7-9 and TRBJ1-2; maybe TRBD1 (5 bases). This CDR3 has 18 amino acids. V dropped 3 bases and J dropped 2 bases, with 22 bases sitting between them. CDR1 and CDR2 (germline): SEHNR, FQNEAQ (reference sequence). In DNA form, the CDR3 reads TGTGCCAGCAGCTTGGGGAGGAAAGGAGGGGCATCAAACTATGGCTACACCTTC. Translated: CASSLGRKGGASNYGYTF.

This rearrangement joins TRBV11-3 to TRBJ2-7, with D tentatively TRBD2 (6 bases). This CDR3 comprises 15 residues. V was cut by 5 bases and J by 0 bases, with 14 bases left in between. Germline V gives CDR1 SGHNT, CDR2 YENEEA. CDR3 nucleotide sequence: TGTGCCAGCAGCCGGAGGGTCCTAAGCTCCTACGAGCAGTACTTC. Residues: CASSRRVLSSYEQYF.

The chain recombines TRBV9 with TRBJ2-3; no clear D. Trimming took off 0 bases at V and 3 bases at J, with 11 bases between the two ends. The CDR3 spans 15 residues. CDR1 and CDR2 (germline): SGDLS, YYNGEE. CDR3 sequence: CASSVEGWHTDTQYF. In DNA form, the CDR3 reads TGTGCCAGCAGCGTAGAAGGTTGGCATACAGATACGCAGTATTTT.

The chain recombines TRBV6-5 with TRBJ1-6, with D hard to call. The CDR3 is 13 amino acids. Between the trimmed V and J ends, which lost 2 bases and 7 bases, there was a span of 6 bases. CDR1 and CDR2 from the germline V gene are MNHEY and SVGAGI. CDR3 loop: CASSYGRNSPLHF. The CDR3, as DNA: TGTGCCAGCAGTTACGGGAGAAATTCACCCCTCCACTTT.

CDR3 in DNA: TGTGCCAGCAGTATAATACCAGCAGGGTCAAACTATGGCTACACCTTC. Amino acids: CASSIIPAGSNYGYTF. The chain uses TRBV28 and TRBJ1-2; D perhaps matches TRBD1 (5 bases). The CDR3 totals 16 residues. Germline V gene lookup returns CDR1 MDHEN and CDR2 SYDVKM. V gave up 5 bases and J gave up 2 bases, with 18 bases separating them.